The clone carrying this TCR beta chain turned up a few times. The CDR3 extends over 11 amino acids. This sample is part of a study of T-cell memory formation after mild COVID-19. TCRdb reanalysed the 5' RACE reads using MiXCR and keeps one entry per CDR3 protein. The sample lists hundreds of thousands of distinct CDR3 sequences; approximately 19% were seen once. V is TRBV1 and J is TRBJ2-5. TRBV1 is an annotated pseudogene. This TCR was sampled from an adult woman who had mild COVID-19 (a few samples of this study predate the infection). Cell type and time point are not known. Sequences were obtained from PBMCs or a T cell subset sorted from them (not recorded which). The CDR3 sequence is CTSSQQETQYF. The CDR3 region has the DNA TGCACCAGCAGCCAGCAAGAGACCCAGTACTTC.